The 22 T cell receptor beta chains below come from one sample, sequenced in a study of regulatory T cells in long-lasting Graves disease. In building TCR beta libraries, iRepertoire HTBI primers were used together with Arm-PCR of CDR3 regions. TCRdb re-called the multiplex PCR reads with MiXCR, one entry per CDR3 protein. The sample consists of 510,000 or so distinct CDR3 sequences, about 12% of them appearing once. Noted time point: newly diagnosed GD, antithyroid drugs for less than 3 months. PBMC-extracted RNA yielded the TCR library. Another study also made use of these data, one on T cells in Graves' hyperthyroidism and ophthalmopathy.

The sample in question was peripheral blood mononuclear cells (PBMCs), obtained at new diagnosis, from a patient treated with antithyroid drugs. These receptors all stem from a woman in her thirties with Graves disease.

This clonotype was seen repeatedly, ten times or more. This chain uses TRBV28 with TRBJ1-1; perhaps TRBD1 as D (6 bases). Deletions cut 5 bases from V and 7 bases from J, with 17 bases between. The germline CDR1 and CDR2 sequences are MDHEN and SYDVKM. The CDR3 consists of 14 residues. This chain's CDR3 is CASSPAAGQREAFF. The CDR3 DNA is TGTGCCAGCAGTCCGGCGGCGGGACAACGTGAAGCTTTCTTT.

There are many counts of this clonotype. CDR3 bases: TGTGCCAGCAGTTTCGACATGGGACAGACCTACGAGCAGTACTTC. This sequence encodes CASSFDMGQTYEQYF. The chain uses TRBV28 and TRBJ2-7, with TRBD1 matching over 7 bases. The V gene's germline CDR1 is MDHEN and CDR2 SYDVKM. V lost 3 bases to trimming and J lost 2 bases; unmatched junction nucleotides: 7. The CDR3 is 15 residues long.

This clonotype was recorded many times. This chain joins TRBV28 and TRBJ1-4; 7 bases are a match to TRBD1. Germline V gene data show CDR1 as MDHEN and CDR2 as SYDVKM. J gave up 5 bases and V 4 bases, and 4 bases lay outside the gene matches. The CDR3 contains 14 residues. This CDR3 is CASSSTGQNEKLFF. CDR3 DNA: TGTGCCAGCAGTTCGACGGGACAGAATGAAAAACTGTTTTTT.

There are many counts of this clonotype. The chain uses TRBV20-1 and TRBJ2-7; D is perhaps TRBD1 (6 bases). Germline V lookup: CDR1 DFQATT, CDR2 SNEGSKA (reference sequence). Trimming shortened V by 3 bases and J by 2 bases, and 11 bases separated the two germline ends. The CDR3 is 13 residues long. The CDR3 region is CSASGYRAYEQYF. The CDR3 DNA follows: TGCAGTGCTAGCGGCTACAGGGCCTACGAGCAGTACTTC.

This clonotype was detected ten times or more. The CDR3 protein is CASSATDLNTEAFF. CDR3 DNA: TGTGCCAGCAGTGCGACAGATTTAAACACTGAAGCTTTCTTT. The chain has TRBV6-1 and TRBJ1-1; tentative D call: TRBD1 (5 bases). Between the trimmed V and J ends, which lost 4 bases and 2 bases, there was a span of 11 bases. Germline V gene lookup returns CDR1 MNHNS and CDR2 SASEGT. This CDR3 region has 14 residues.

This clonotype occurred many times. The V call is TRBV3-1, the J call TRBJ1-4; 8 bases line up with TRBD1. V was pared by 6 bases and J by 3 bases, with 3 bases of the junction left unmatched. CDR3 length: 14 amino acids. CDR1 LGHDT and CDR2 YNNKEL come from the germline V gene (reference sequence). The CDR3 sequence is CASSQGAANEKLFF. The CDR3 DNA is TGTGCCAGCAGTCAGGGGGCGGCTAATGAAAAACTGTTTTTT.

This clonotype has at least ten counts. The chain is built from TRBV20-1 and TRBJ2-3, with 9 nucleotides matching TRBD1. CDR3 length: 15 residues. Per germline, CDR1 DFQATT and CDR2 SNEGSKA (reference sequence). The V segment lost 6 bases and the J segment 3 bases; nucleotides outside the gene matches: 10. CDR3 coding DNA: TGCAGTGCCCCCGCTCGGGACAGGGCTACAGATACGCAGTATTTT. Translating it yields CSAPARDRATDTQYF.

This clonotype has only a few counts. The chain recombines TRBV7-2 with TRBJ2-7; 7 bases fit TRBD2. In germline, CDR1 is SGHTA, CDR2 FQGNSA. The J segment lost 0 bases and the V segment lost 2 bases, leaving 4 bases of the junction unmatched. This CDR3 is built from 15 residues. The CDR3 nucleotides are TGTGCCAGCAGCTTATGGGAGGGTCCCTCCTACGAGCAGTACTTC. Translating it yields CASSLWEGPSYEQYF.

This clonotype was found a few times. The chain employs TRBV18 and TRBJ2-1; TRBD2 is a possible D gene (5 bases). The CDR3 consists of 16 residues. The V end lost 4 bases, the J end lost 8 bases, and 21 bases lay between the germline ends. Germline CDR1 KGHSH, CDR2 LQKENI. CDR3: CASSRPLVGGKDEQFF. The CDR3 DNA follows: TGTGCCAGCTCACGACCTCTCGTCGGAGGAAAGGATGAGCAGTTCTTC.

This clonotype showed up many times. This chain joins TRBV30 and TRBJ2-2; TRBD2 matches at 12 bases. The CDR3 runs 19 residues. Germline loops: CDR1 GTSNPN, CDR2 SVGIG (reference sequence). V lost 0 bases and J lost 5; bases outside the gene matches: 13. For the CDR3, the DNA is TGTGCCTGGAGTGTAGACCTCCTACTAGCGGGAGGTGGAACCGGGGAGCTGTTTTTT. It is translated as CAWSVDLLLAGGGTGELFF.

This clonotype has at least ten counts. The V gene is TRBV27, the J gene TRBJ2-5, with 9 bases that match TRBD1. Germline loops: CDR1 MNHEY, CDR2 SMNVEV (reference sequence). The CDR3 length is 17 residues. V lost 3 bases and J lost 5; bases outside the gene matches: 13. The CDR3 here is CASSFLNSQGAEETQYF. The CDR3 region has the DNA TGTGCCAGCAGTTTCCTAAACTCACAGGGGGCAGAGGAGACCCAGTACTTC.

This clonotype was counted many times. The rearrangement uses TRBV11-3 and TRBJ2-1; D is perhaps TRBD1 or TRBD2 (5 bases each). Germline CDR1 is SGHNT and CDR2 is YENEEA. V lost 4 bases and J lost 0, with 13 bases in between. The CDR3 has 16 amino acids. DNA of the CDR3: TGTGCCAGCAGCTCCACCGGGACCAGCTCCTACAATGAGCAGTTCTTC. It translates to CASSSTGTSSYNEQFF.

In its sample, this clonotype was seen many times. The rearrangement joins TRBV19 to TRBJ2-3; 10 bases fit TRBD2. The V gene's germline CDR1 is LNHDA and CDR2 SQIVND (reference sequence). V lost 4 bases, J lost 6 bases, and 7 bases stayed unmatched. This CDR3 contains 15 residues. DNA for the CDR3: TGTGCCAGTAGTACGGGACTAGCGAGGGCCGATACGCAGTATTTT. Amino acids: CASSTGLARADTQYF.

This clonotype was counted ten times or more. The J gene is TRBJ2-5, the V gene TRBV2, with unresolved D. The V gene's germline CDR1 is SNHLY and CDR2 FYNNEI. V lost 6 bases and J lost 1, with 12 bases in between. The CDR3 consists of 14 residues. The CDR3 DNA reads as TGTGCCAGCAGGGGGTCAATCGTCCAAGAGACCCAGTACTTC. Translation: CASRGSIVQETQYF. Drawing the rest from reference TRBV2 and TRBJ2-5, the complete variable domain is EPEVTQTPSHQVTQMGQEVILRCVPISNHLYFYWYRQILGQKVEFLVSFYNNEISEKSEIFDDQFSVERPDGSNFTLKIRSTKLEDSAMYFCASRGSIVQETQYFGPGTRLLVL.

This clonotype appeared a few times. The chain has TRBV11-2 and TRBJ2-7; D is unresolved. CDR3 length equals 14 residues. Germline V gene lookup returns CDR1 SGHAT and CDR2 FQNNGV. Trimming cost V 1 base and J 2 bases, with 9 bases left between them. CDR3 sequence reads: CASSLGNRAYEQYF. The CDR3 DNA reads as TGTGCCAGCAGCTTAGGAAACAGAGCCTACGAGCAGTACTTC.

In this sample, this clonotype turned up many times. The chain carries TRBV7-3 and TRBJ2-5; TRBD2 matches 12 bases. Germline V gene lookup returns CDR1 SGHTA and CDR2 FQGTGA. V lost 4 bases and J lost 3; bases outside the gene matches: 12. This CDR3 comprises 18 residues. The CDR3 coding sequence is TGTGCCAGCAGCTCCGGGACTAGCGGGCCTCCGGGAAAAGAGACCCAGTACTTC. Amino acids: CASSSGTSGPPGKETQYF.

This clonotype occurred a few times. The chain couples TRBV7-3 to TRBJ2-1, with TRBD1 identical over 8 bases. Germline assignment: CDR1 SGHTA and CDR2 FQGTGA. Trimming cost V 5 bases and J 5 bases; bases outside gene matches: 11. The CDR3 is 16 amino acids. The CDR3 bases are TGTGCCAGCAGCGACCAAGGGCGGACAGGGAACAATGAGCAGTTCTTC. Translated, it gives CASSDQGRTGNNEQFF.

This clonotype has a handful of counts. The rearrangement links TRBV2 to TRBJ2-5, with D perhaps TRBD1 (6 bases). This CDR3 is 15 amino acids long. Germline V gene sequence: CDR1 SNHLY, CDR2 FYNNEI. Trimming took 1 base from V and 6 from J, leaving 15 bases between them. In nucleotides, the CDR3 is TGTGCCAGCAGTGAAGGTCAGGGGATGTTGAAGACCCAGTACTTC. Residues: CASSEGQGMLKTQYF.

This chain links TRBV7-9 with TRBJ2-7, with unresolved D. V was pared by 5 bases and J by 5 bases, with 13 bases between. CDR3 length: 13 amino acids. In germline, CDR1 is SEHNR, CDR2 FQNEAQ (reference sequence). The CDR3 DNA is TGTGCCAGCAGCACCTCGGTCCCCGACGAGCAGTACTTC. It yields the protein CASSTSVPDEQYF.

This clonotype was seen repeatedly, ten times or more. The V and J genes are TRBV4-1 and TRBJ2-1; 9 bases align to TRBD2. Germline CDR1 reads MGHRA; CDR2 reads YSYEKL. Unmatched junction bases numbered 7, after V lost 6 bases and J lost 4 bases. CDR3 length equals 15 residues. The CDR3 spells CASRAISGRYNEQFF. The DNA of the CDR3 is TGCGCCAGCAGGGCCATTAGCGGGAGATACAATGAGCAGTTCTTC.

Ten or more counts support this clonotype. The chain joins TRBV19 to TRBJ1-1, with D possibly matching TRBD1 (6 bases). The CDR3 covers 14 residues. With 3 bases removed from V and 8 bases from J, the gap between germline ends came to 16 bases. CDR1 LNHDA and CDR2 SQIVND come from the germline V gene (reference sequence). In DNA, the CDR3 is TGTGCCAGTAGTATCCGGGGACACGCTAGGGAAGCTTTCTTT. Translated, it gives CASSIRGHAREAFF. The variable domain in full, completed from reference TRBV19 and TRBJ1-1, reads DGGITQSPKYLFRKEGQNVTLSCEQNLNHDAMYWYRQDPGQGLRLIYYSQIVNDFQKGDIAEGYSVSREKKESFPLTVTSAQKNPTAFYLCASSIRGHAREAFFGQGTRLTVV.

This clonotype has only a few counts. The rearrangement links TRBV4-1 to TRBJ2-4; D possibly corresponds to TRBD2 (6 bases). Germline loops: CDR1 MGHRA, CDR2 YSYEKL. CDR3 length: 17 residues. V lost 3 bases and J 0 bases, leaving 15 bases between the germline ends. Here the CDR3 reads CASSHSTGALAKNIQYF. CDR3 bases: TGCGCCAGCAGCCATTCCACGGGAGCCTTAGCCAAAAACATTCAGTACTTC.